This T cell receptor beta chain was documented in a study of T-cell memory formation after mild COVID-19. Trimming left V 1 base short and J 8 bases short, with 5 bases between. CDR1 is LGHNA and CDR2 is YNFKEQ in the germline V gene. The CDR3 runs to 12 residues. To note about this clonotype: Antigen specificity is unknown.

General study points: Day 15 to 85 contracting clones showed balanced CD4/CD8; day 15 to 37 expanders favored CD4+. Contracting clones localized mainly to CM and EM when CD4+ and mainly to EMRA when CD8+.

5'RACE with constant-segment primers yielded barcoded, UMI-tagged TCR alpha and TCR beta cDNA libraries. MiXCR, run by TCRdb on the 5' RACE reads, gives a single entry per CDR3 protein. This sample carries around 390,000 distinct CDR3 sequences, approximately 15% of them seen once, and the ten largest clones take roughly a fifth. V usage is TRBV4-2 and J usage is TRBJ1-4, with D uncertain. Sequencing input: PBMCs or a T cell subset sorted from them (not recorded which). The clonotype comes from a man in his late teens or twenties who had mild COVID-19 (a few samples of this study predate the infection). Cell type and time point are not known. In DNA, the CDR3 is TGTGCCAGCAGCCAAGTTGGGGAAAAACTGTTTTTT. It codes for CASSQVGEKLFF.